This T cell receptor (beta chain) was recovered during a study of blood T cell repertoires in COVID-19. Study overall: Material from acute and convalescent COVID-19 was sourced from the United States, Italy and Spain. T cells, B-cell-depleted T cells, or PBMCs provided the cDNA or gDNA that served as material.

From germline, CDR1 is GTSNPN and CDR2 SVGIG (reference sequence). The CDR3 has 15 amino acids. After removal of 0 bases from V and 2 bases from J, the junction contained 5 bases not matched to a gene. Original processing notes: Reference gene primer amplification in the assay estimated nucleated cell counts. The repertoire was sequenced with immunoSEQ multiplex PCR; TCRdb's copy has only in-frame clones and lacks some. V, J and clone size are taken as reported in that table, and D and trimming were inferred from the DNA itself. Of over 50,000 clones listed, about 81% are singletons. The V gene is TRBV30, the J gene TRBJ2-5; 8 bases line up with TRBD2. Input material: peripheral blood. The clonotype was recovered from an elderly man with acute or convalescent COVID-19. In nucleotides, the CDR3 is TGTGCCTGGAGTGTAGGGACGGGAGGGCAAGAGACCCAGTACTTC. This codes for CAWSVGTGGQETQYF.